The 23 T cell receptor beta chains below were found in one sample sequenced in a study of cytomegalovirus exposure and HLA in healthy donors. The PCR contained 60 Vbeta and 13 Jbeta primers. Assay: immunoSEQ multiplex PCR; the TCRdb copy retains only in-frame clones and omits some. In total, the table holds over 75,000 clones. What was sequenced was PBMCs. The receptors originated from a man aged 45-65 years in good health and CMV-seronegative.

V is TRBV7-9 and J is TRBJ2-1; 8 nucleotides align to TRBD2. The germline gives CDR1 SEHNR, CDR2 FQNEAQ (reference sequence). V was pared by 4 bases and J by 0 bases, with 5 bases of the junction left unmatched. The CDR3 has 16 amino acids. The CDR3 coding sequence is TGTGCCAGCAGCTCGATACGGGGGGGCTCCTACAATGAGCAGTTCTTC. It codes for CASSSIRGGSYNEQFF.

The chain links TRBV19 to TRBJ1-2; TRBD1 is a possible D gene (5 bases). The CDR3 runs to 14 residues. Germline-derived CDR1 and CDR2 are LNHDA and SQIVND (reference sequence). Trimming shortened V by 3 bases and J by 6 bases, and 14 bases separated the two germline ends. CDR3 amino acids: CASSITGMHHGYTF. The CDR3 nucleotides read TGTGCCAGTAGTATCACAGGCATGCACCATGGCTACACCTTC. The variable domain in full, with the rest retrieved from reference TRBV19 and TRBJ1-2, is DGGITQSPKYLFRKEGQNVTLSCEQNLNHDAMYWYRQDPGQGLRLIYYSQIVNDFQKGDIAEGYSVSREKKESFPLTVTSAQKNPTAFYLCASSITGMHHGYTFGSGTRLTVV.

V is TRBV6-5 and J is TRBJ2-7, with 14 positions matching TRBD2. Germline loops: CDR1 MNHEY, CDR2 SVGAGI. The CDR3 consists of 16 residues. With 4 bases clipped from V and 7 bases from J, the junction kept 9 bases outside the gene matches. CDR3 residues: CASSFRTSGGPREQYF. The DNA of the CDR3 is TGTGCCAGCAGTTTCCGGACTAGCGGGGGGCCAAGGGAGCAGTACTTC.

This chain uses TRBV6-5 with TRBJ2-7; the D is unclear. Per germline, CDR1 MNHEY and CDR2 SVGAGI. This CDR3 spans 15 amino acids. With 2 bases removed from V and 0 bases from J, the gap between germline ends came to 11 bases. The chain's CDR3 is CASSYAAASSYEQYF. In nucleotides, the CDR3 is TGTGCCAGCAGTTACGCTGCGGCTTCCTCCTACGAGCAGTACTTC.

J is TRBJ1-3 and V is TRBV9; a weak D match, TRBD1 (5 bases). Germline V gene lookup returns CDR1 SGDLS and CDR2 YYNGEE. Trimming pared 6 bases from V and 0 bases from J, leaving 10 bases between. There are 14 residues in the CDR3. CDR3 amino acids: CASTQGFSGNTIYF. The CDR3 nucleotides are TGTGCCAGCACTCAGGGTTTCTCTGGAAACACCATATATTTT.

The chain employs TRBV27 and TRBJ1-1; the D gene is possibly TRBD1 (5 bases). The CDR3 is 14 residues long. The germline V and J ends were trimmed by 3 bases and 6 bases, with 14 bases remaining between them. Germline CDR1 and CDR2: MNHEY and SMNVEV (reference sequence). The CDR3 DNA is TGTGCCAGCAGTTTCGACAGTCTCACGGCTGAAGCTTTCTTT. This encodes CASSFDSLTAEAFF.

The chain links TRBV5-1 to TRBJ1-2; the D gene is possibly TRBD1 (6 bases). The CDR3 runs 14 residues. Germline CDR1 is SGHRS and CDR2 is YFSETQ. V was cut by 2 bases and J by 2 bases, with 10 bases left in between. CDR3 sequence (DNA): TGCGCCAGCAGCTTAACAGGGCCCAACTATGGCTACACCTTC. It specifies CASSLTGPNYGYTF.

J is TRBJ1-1 and V is TRBV19, with TRBD1 matching over 7 bases. Trimming cost V 6 bases and J 4 bases; bases outside gene matches: 8. Per germline, CDR1 LNHDA and CDR2 SQIVND (reference sequence). The CDR3 has 14 residues. CDR3: CASRLQTGSTEAFF. In DNA form, the CDR3 reads TGTGCCAGTAGGCTACAGACAGGGAGCACTGAAGCTTTCTTT. Variable domain in full (rest from reference TRBV19 and TRBJ1-1): DGGITQSPKYLFRKEGQNVTLSCEQNLNHDAMYWYRQDPGQGLRLIYYSQIVNDFQKGDIAEGYSVSREKKESFPLTVTSAQKNPTAFYLCASRLQTGSTEAFFGQGTRLTVV.

This chain joins TRBV19 and TRBJ1-1; tentative D call: TRBD1 (6 bases). Germline V gene sequence: CDR1 LNHDA, CDR2 SQIVND (reference sequence). The CDR3 is 15 residues long. Trimming removed 5 bases from V and 0 bases from J, with 13 bases in between. The CDR3 DNA reads as TGTGCCAGTAGTGAGAAGACAGGACTGAACACTGAAGCTTTCTTT. It codes for CASSEKTGLNTEAFF.

This sequence joins TRBV4-1 and TRBJ2-5; perhaps TRBD2 as D (5 bases). CDR1 MGHRA and CDR2 YSYEKL come from the germline V gene. This CDR3 region has 14 residues. V was clipped by 2 bases and J by 5 bases, with 12 bases between them. The CDR3 coding sequence is TGCGCCAGCAGCCAATTAGTGGGAGTGGAGACCCAGTACTTC. This encodes CASSQLVGVETQYF.

This rearrangement joins TRBV4-3 to TRBJ1-2, with TRBD1 matching over 7 bases. V shed 0 bases, J shed 0 bases, and the junction held 7 bases outside the gene matches. Germline CDR1 LGHNA, CDR2 YSLEER. This CDR3 contains 17 residues. In nucleotides, the CDR3 is TGCGCCAGCAGCCAAGAACTGGGGACAGTGACTAACTATGGCTACACCTTC. Its protein is CASSQELGTVTNYGYTF.

The chain recombines TRBV7-8 with TRBJ2-7, with TRBD1 identical over 12 bases. Germline V CDR1 and CDR2: SGHVS, FQNEAQ. This CDR3 contains 16 residues. Losses at the gene ends were 4 bases for V and 5 bases for J; bases not matched to a gene: 9. In DNA, the CDR3 is TGTGCCAGCAGCTCCAAGCGGGACAGGGGGCATAACGAGCAGTACTTC. Its protein is CASSSKRDRGHNEQYF.

V gene TRBV11-3 combines with J gene TRBJ2-2, with a possible D match to TRBD2 (6 bases). Looked up from germline, CDR1 is SGHNT and CDR2 is YENEEA. The V end lost 5 bases, the J end lost 9 bases, and 10 bases lay between the germline ends. This CDR3 is built from 12 residues. The CDR3 loop reads CASSAGRRELFF. CDR3 nucleotides: TGTGCCAGCAGCGCGGGACGGAGGGAGCTGTTTTTT.

This chain joins TRBV6-5 and TRBJ1-4, with 7 bases lining up with TRBD1. The CDR3 sequence is 15 residues long. Germline V gene data show CDR1 as MNHEY and CDR2 as SVGAGI. After removal of 5 bases from V and 0 bases from J, the junction contained 3 bases not matched to a gene. The DNA of the CDR3 is TGTGCCAGCAGTAGACAGGGTTCAACTAATGAAAAACTGTTTTTT. This encodes CASSRQGSTNEKLFF.

The chain couples TRBV27 to TRBJ1-1, with 8 bases that match TRBD1. The CDR3 loop spans 13 amino acids. Losses at the gene ends were 8 bases for V and 0 bases for J; bases not matched to a gene: 2. Germline CDR1 is MNHEY and CDR2 is SMNVEV (reference sequence). The CDR3 DNA follows: TGTGCCAGCCAGACAGGGGTGAACACTGAAGCTTTCTTT. Translated, it gives CASQTGVNTEAFF.

The rearrangement uses TRBV7-9 and TRBJ1-3; D gene ambiguous. This CDR3 is built from 13 residues. Trimming shortened V by 5 bases and J by 2 bases, and 7 bases separated the two germline ends. Germline V gene data show CDR1 as SEHNR and CDR2 as FQNEAQ (reference sequence). The CDR3 loop reads CASSQVPGNTIYF. CDR3 DNA: TGTGCCAGCAGCCAGGTCCCTGGAAACACCATATATTTT.

The V call is TRBV18, the J call TRBJ2-5; TRBD2 aligns across 8 bases. From germline, CDR1 is KGHSH and CDR2 LQKENI. This CDR3 is built from 15 residues. V lost 1 base, J lost 3 bases, and 4 bases stayed unmatched. CDR3 residues: CASSPLAGLEETQYF. DNA of the CDR3: TGTGCCAGCTCACCACTAGCGGGACTAGAAGAGACCCAGTACTTC.

The chain is built from TRBV7-3 and TRBJ2-7, with D possibly TRBD1 on 6 matching bases. Germline CDR1 is SGHTA and CDR2 is FQGTGA. This CDR3 contains 14 residues. The ends were cut back, 3 bases at V and 6 bases at J, with 15 bases in the middle. CDR3 nucleotides: TGTGCCAGCAGCTTCGCAGGGGTGTCGGGCGAGCAGTACTTC. Its protein product is CASSFAGVSGEQYF.

The V call is TRBV28, the J call TRBJ1-5; perhaps TRBD1 as D (5 bases). From germline, CDR1 is MDHEN and CDR2 SYDVKM. This CDR3 comprises 14 residues. V was cut by 10 bases and J by 6 bases, with 19 bases left in between. The CDR3 DNA is TGTGCCACCCAGACAGCCCGGAGGGTTCAGCCCCAGCATTTT. Its translation: CATQTARRVQPQHF.

The chain's CDR3 is CASSQTPTGQETQYF. The CDR3 DNA reads as TGTGCCAGCAGCCAAACCCCAACAGGACAAGAGACCCAGTACTTC. The rearrangement links TRBV6-5 to TRBJ2-5, with D possibly TRBD1 on 5 matching bases. The CDR3 loop spans 15 amino acids. Trimming removed 6 bases from V and 2 bases from J, with 16 bases in between. Per the germline V gene, CDR1 is MNHEY and CDR2 is SVGAGI.

This chain uses TRBV28 with TRBJ1-1, with D possibly matching TRBD1 (6 bases). This CDR3 is built from 14 residues. V lost 8 bases, J lost 4 bases, and 17 bases lay in between. CDR1 and CDR2 (germline): MDHEN, SYDVKM. This CDR3 reads CASASYRVPTEAFF. In DNA form, the CDR3 reads TGTGCCAGCGCTTCCTACAGGGTGCCCACTGAAGCTTTCTTT. Full variable domain (missing parts from reference TRBV28 and TRBJ1-1): DVKVTQSSRYLVKRTGEKVFLECVQDMDHENMFWYRQDPGLGLRLIYFSYDVKMKEKGDIPEGYSVSREKKERFSLILESASTNQTSMYLCASASYRVPTEAFFGQGTRLTVV.

Regarding this clone: The same CDR3 can be traced to other DNA sequences in this sample. The chain links TRBV5-1 to TRBJ1-1; 7 bases are shared with TRBD1. This CDR3 has 13 residues. V was clipped by 4 bases and J by 3 bases; unmatched bases: 3. Germline V gene data show CDR1 as SGHRS and CDR2 as YFSETQ. The CDR3 region has the DNA TGCGCCAGCAGCCTGGACAGGTACACTGAAGCTTTCTTT. Translation gives CASSLDRYTEAFF.

On this clone itself: One end of the junction fails to match germline, which may point to a read error. This sample also contains other DNA sequences that code for the same CDR3. V is TRBV6-5 and J is TRBJ1-6; 8 bases fit TRBD1. The CDR3 is 14 residues long. The germline V gene has CDR1 MNHEY and CDR2 SVGAGI. This CDR3 reads CASRRDRKNSPLHF. The CDR3 nucleotides are TGTGCCAGCAGACGGGACAGGAAGAATTCGCCCCTCCACTTT.